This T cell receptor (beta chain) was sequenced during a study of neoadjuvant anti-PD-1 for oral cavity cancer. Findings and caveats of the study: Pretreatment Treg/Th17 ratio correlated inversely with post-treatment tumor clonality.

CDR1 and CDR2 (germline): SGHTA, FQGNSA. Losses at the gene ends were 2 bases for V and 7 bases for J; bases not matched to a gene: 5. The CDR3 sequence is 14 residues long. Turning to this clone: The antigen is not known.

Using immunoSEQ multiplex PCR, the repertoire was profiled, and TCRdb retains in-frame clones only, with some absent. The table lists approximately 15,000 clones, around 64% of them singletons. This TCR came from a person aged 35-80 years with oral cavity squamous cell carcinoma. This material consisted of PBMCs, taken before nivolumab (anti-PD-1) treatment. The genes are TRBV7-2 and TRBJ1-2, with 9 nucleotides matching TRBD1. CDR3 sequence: CASSLQRDRAGYTF. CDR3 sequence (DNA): TGTGCCAGCAGCTTACAACGGGACAGGGCTGGCTACACCTTC.